This entry concerns a single TCR beta chain. CDR1 and CDR2 from the germline V gene are MRHNA and SNTAGT. V shed 4 bases, J shed 8 bases, and the junction held 4 bases outside the gene matches. CDR3 length: 12 residues. This sample was taken from a study of blood T cell repertoires in COVID-19. The wider study: Whether acute or convalescent, the COVID-19 samples came from the United States, Italy and Spain. The cDNA or gDNA used as material had been derived from T cells, B-cell-depleted T cells, or PBMCs.

The protocol was immunoSEQ multiplex PCR, while the TCRdb copy is restricted to in-frame clones and leaves out a portion. Here the sample spans tens of thousands of clones, around 85% being singletons. The rearrangement joins TRBV6-4 to TRBJ1-2; 7 nucleotides line up with TRBD1. The source is a man aged 65-85 years with acute or convalescent COVID-19. The specimen was peripheral blood. CDR3 in DNA: TGTGCCAGCAGTGCTTCGACAGGGGGCTACACCTTC. This codes for CASSASTGGYTF.